This T cell receptor beta chain emerged from a study of blood T cell repertoires in COVID-19 (dated by TCRdb to the early 2020s). Notes on the research overall: The collaborator samples originated in the United States, Italy and Spain and spanned the acute and convalescent phases of COVID-19. The material from the prospective study consisted of cDNA or gDNA derived from T cells, B-cell-depleted T cells, or PBMCs. Deeply sampled blood TCRbeta repertoires from subjects exposed to, actively infected with, or recovered from COVID-19 were included in the dataset. A freely available public database, intended as a resource for researchers studying the immune response to SARS-CoV-2, is where the repertoires were released. The samples were drawn from two sources: the first 160 participants of the ongoing ImmuneRACE study, and 1,254 subjects contributed by 6 global collaborators. Nearly every sample came with metadata listing a de-identified subject ID, COVID-19 status, age in years and sex. Where HLA class I and class II types were available, the types were taken from metadata supplied by the sample provider, not from assay-based typing.

Study-wide conclusions, independent of this receptor: The quantity of clinical and demographic metadata differed by source and by participant and was supplied without curation.

One collaborating source in Seattle enrolled patients during active infection and followed them longitudinally through the course of disease. Collaborating institutions collected whole blood in K2EDTA tubes following their own protocols. For TCRbeta analysis, collaborators shipped samples as frozen whole blood, isolated PBMCs, or DNA extracted from either of those sample types. The junction shows trimming of 4 bases on V and 8 bases on J, and the gene matches do not reach 9 bases of it. CDR1 SEHNR and CDR2 FQNEAQ were looked up in the germline V gene (reference sequence). The CDR3 numbers 14 residues from cysteine through phenylalanine. The CDR3 DNA has 42 bases and is translated from base 1. On this clone: Its antigen specificity is not known. No base quality values were provided; no much bigger clone lies one nucleotide off.

TCRbeta CDR3 regions were amplified from genomic DNA by means of the immunoSEQ Assay, a bias-controlled multiplex PCR. As for the authors' bioinformatics: The number of nucleated cells in each sample was estimated from the amplification of reference gene primers within the assay. To quantify the absolute abundance of each unique TCRbeta CDR3 rearrangement, sequence reads were collapsed and filtered. For each sample, productive Simpson clonality was calculated as the square root of Simpson's diversity index over productive rearrangements. TCRdb took this table from immuneACCESS and kept in-frame rearrangements with V and J called. Such tables lack part of the clones; where checked against another copy, unresolved V genes explain under half of the gap, and the rest is unexplained. Clonal size and the V and J genes are those of that table, whereas D and trimming came from the DNA. Within this sample are a few hundred thousand clones, with 85% to 90% of them counted one time only. The ten largest clones represent 0.7% to 1% of the sample.

The chain couples TRBV7-9 to TRBJ1-1; the junction holds 8 bases that match TRBD1. This sequence was found in a young man with COVID-19, enrolled during active disease. The sequenced sample consisted of peripheral blood. The sequenced DNA: TGTGCCAGCAGCTCCCGGGACAGGCCGCTCGAAGCTTTCTTT. It is translated as CASSSRDRPLEAFF.